This passage covers 6 T cell receptor beta chains from one sample sequenced in a study of human CD8 memory T cell subsets. Libraries of TCR beta chains were produced by 5' RACE (UMI-labeled). TCRdb re-analyzed the 5' RACE reads; it lists each CDR3 protein once, without DNA. The sample is made up of about 4,200 distinct CDR3 sequences, and the top ten hold about 30% of it. Source material: CD8+ effector memory T cells (TEM) sorted from PBMCs. The subset here: effector memory CD8 T cells, CCR7- CD45RO+ CD95+. Receptors originate from a human donor in good health.

This clonotype shows up as medium-sized by frequency. J is TRBJ2-6 and V is TRBV4-3. The CDR3 is made up of 16 amino acids. Germline V gene data show CDR1 as LGHNA and CDR2 as YSLEER. CDR3 amino acids: CASSQERGSGANVLTF.

This clonotype is called medium-sized (0.01 to 0.1%) based on its frequency. The chain is built from TRBV20-1 and TRBJ2-7. The CDR3 has 13 residues. In germline, CDR1 is DFQATT, CDR2 SNEGSKA (reference sequence). The CDR3 loop is CSARLDLSYEQYF.

The rearrangement uses TRBV6-5 and TRBJ2-2; TCRdb outputs TRBD1, but without DNA this stays unchecked. The CDR3 totals 16 residues. CDR1 and CDR2 (germline): MNHEY, SVGAGI. The CDR3 sequence is CASSASWAEGTGELFF.

The V and J genes are TRBV2 and TRBJ1-2; TCRdb proposes TRBD1, but this gene call is untestable without DNA. The CDR3 contains 14 residues. Germline CDR1 and CDR2: SNHLY and FYNNEI. Here the CDR3 reads CASSDTLAPNGYTF.

This clonotype is deemed medium-sized (0.01 to 0.1%) by its frequency. This chain links TRBV6-6 with TRBJ2-1; the TCRdb D gene call, TRBD1, has no DNA to confirm it. In germline, CDR1 is MNHNY, CDR2 SVGAGI (reference sequence). The CDR3 extends over 15 amino acids. CDR3 in amino acids: CASSSQGYSYNEQFF.

The rearrangement uses TRBV7-9 and TRBJ2-7; TCRdb picks TRBD1, but there is no DNA to check that call. The CDR3 extends over 11 amino acids. The V gene's germline CDR1 is SEHNR and CDR2 FQNEAQ (reference sequence). CDR3 in amino acids: CASSLGTQQYF.